A selection of T cell receptor beta chains follows, all from one sample in a study of cytomegalovirus exposure and HLA in healthy donors. Method: immunoSEQ multiplex PCR; TCRdb's copy keeps in-frame clones and lacks some. Among fewer than 65,000 clones listed, roughly 89% were seen once. The sequenced sample was PBMCs. All receptors derive from a woman under 30 in good health and CMV-seronegative. The CDR3 runs from the conserved cysteine through the conserved F or W. D genes are given only for firm matches. Clone size, where shown, is once, few, many, or a class for clones that have expanded.

cdr3_length,v_call,clone_size,d_call,j_call,cdr3_nt,cdr3_aa
14,TRBV2,NA,NA,TRBJ2-1,TGTGCCAGCAGAGTTAACAGGATTTACAATGAGCAGTTCTTC,CASRVNRIYNEQFF
15,TRBV9,NA,NA,TRBJ2-2,TGTGCCAGCAGCGCCACCGGGAGTAGTGTCGGGGAGCTGTTTTTT,CASSATGSSVGELFF
14,TRBV5-5,NA,NA,TRBJ1-3,TGTGCCAGCAGCTTGCAGGGGTCTGGAAACACCATATATTTT,CASSLQGSGNTIYF
15,TRBV9,NA,NA,TRBJ1-6,TGTGCCAGCAGCTCGGGGTCGGGGATAGGTTCACCCCTCCACTTT,CASSSGSGIGSPLHF
15,TRBV6-5,NA,NA,TRBJ1-2,TGTGCCAGCAGCAACGGACAGTTCGATAACTATGGCTACACCTTC,CASSNGQFDNYGYTF
18,TRBV5-5,NA,NA,TRBJ2-2,TGTGCCAGCAGCTTGAGGCGTGTGAGACAGCAAAACACCGGGGAGCTGTTTTTT,CASSLRRVRQQNTGELFF
16,TRBV12-1,NA,NA,TRBJ2-3,TGTGCCAGCAGCTTTGCGCCCACTAAGGGGGTAGATACGCAGTATTTT,CASSFAPTKGVDTQYF
16,TRBV6-5,NA,NA,TRBJ2-7,TGTGCCAGCAGTTACTCGGTTGAACTAAGCTCCTACGAGCAGTACTTC,CASSYSVELSSYEQYF
19,TRBV4-3,NA,TRBD2,TRBJ2-5,TGCGCCAGCAGCCAAGGAACAGGGTCGGGCGGGAGGGAAGGTGAGACCCAGTACTTC,CASSQGTGSGGREGETQYF
13,TRBV11-3,NA,TRBD1,TRBJ1-1,TGTGCCAGCAGCTTCGGGGGACAGGGGCGAGCTTTCTTT,CASSFGGQGRAFF
17,TRBV4-2,NA,NA,TRBJ2-3,TGTGCCAGCAGCCAAGATCTTACAGGGCTAATCGGCGATACGCAGTATTTT,CASSQDLTGLIGDTQYF
14,TRBV5-1,once,NA,TRBJ2-3,TGCGCCAGCAGTCCCGACACCTTCACAGATACGCAGTATTTT,CASSPDTFTDTQYF
15,TRBV30,once,TRBD1,TRBJ2-5,TGTGCCGGAAAGCCCGGGACAGGGATACAAGAGACCCAGTACTTC,CAGKPGTGIQETQYF
15,TRBV9,once,TRBD1,TRBJ1-2,TGTGCCAGCAGCGTACAGGGGGCCCAATATGATGGCTACACCTTC,CASSVQGAQYDGYTF
15,TRBV19,NA,TRBD2,TRBJ2-7,TGTGCCAGTAGCACTCGGACTAGCGGGACCCACGAGCAGTACTTC,CASSTRTSGTHEQYF
13,TRBV21-1,NA,NA,TRBJ2-1,TGTGCCAGCAGCAAAGAAGGGGACAATGAGCAGTTCTTC,CASSKEGDNEQFF
14,TRBV7-2,NA,TRBD1,TRBJ1-1,TGTGCCAGCAGCGTGAGGGGGCACGGCACTGAAGCTTTCTTT,CASSVRGHGTEAFF
15,TRBV5-5,NA,TRBD1,TRBJ1-1,TGTGCCAGCAGCAGAGGACAGGGAATGAACACTGAAGCTTTCTTT,CASSRGQGMNTEAFF
14,TRBV2,few,TRBD1,TRBJ1-1,TGTGCCAGCACAGGGACAGTACAGAACACTGAAGCTTTCTTT,CASTGTVQNTEAFF
13,TRBV29-1,NA,TRBD1,TRBJ1-2,TGCAGCGTTAAGACAGGGGGCGGAAATGGCTACACCTTC,CSVKTGGGNGYTF
17,TRBV10-3,NA,TRBD2,TRBJ2-2,TGTGCCATCAGCGAACCCCGGGACTATAAAAACACCGGGGAGCTGTTTTTT,CAISEPRDYKNTGELFF
17,TRBV4-1,NA,TRBD1,TRBJ2-2,TGCGCCAGCAGCCAAGAGGCCGGGACAGGGTCGGCCGGGGAGCTGTTTTTT,CASSQEAGTGSAGELFF